The rows below give T cell receptor beta chains drawn from one sample of a study of post-analysis software for immune sequencing data. TCRdb itself ran the PCR reads through MiXCR, one entry per CDR3 protein. The sample has roughly 600,000 distinct CDR3 sequences; roughly 45% are singletons. Sequenced: blood. Source of these receptors: a girl aged 10 to 17 with multiple sclerosis. Each CDR3 is given with its conserved first and last residue. A D gene is named only where the DNA matches it firmly. Clone size is not always given. Where it is, it says once, few, many or a class for expanded clones.

D: .
J: TRBJ2-4
size: few
V: TRBV27
DNA: TGTGCCAGCAGCCCGAGGGCACCCTCGGCCAAAAACATTCAGTACTTC
CDR3: CASSPRAPSAKNIQYF

D: TRBD1
J: TRBJ1-2
size: few
V: TRBV10-3
DNA: TGTGCCATCAGCGGAGGGGACAGGGATGGCTACACCTTC
CDR3: CAISGGDRDGYTF

D: .
J: TRBJ2-1
size: few
V: TRBV6-5
DNA: TGTGCCAGCAGTAAATACTGGACGGAGAATGAGCAGTTCTTC
CDR3: CASSKYWTENEQFF

D: TRBD1
J: TRBJ1-2
size: .
V: TRBV9
DNA: TGTGCCAGCAGCGCGACGACAGGGGTAGGCGGCTACACCTTC
CDR3: CASSATTGVGGYTF

D: TRBD1
J: TRBJ2-7
size: once
V: TRBV5-1
DNA: TGCGCCAGCACCTTAAGACCAGGGACAGTTGCGTCATTGGAGTACTTC
CDR3: CASTLRPGTVASLEYF

D: .
J: TRBJ2-5
size: few
V: TRBV29-1
DNA: TGCAGCGTTGAAGATGCGACCCAGTACTTC
CDR3: CSVEDATQYF

D: .
J: TRBJ2-7
size: once
V: TRBV7-8
DNA: TGTGCCAGCAGCTTAGCGGACAGAACCTACGAGCAGTACTTC
CDR3: CASSLADRTYEQYF

D: TRBD1
J: TRBJ1-1
size: .
V: TRBV4-1
DNA: TGCGCCAGCAGCCAACTTCTGACAGGGGCGCTCCACACTGAAGCTTTCTTT
CDR3: CASSQLLTGALHTEAFF

D: .
J: TRBJ2-3
size: .
V: TRBV20-1
DNA: TGCAGTGCTACCCTCGGTTCTAGCACAGATACGCAGTATTTT
CDR3: CSATLGSSTDTQYF

D: .
J: TRBJ2-5
size: many
V: TRBV4-2
DNA: TGTGCCAGCAGCCAACAAGAGACCCAGTACTTC
CDR3: CASSQQETQYF

D: TRBD1
J: TRBJ1-2
size: .
V: TRBV18
DNA: TGTGCCAGCTCACCACCGAGGACAGGGAACTATGGCTACACCTTC
CDR3: CASSPPRTGNYGYTF

D: .
J: TRBJ2-7
size: .
V: TRBV18
DNA: TGTGCCGGCTCACCAGGGAGGGGGCCGTTCTACGAGCAGTACTTC
CDR3: CAGSPGRGPFYEQYF

D: .
J: TRBJ2-2
size: .
V: TRBV20-1
DNA: TGCAGTGCTAGCCGTCCGGGAACCGGGGAGCTGTTTTTT
CDR3: CSASRPGTGELFF

D: .
J: TRBJ2-7
size: .
V: TRBV12-3/TRBV12-4
DNA: TGTGCCAGCAGTTTAAGGGGGACTTATTACGAGCAGTACTTC
CDR3: CASSLRGTYYEQYF

D: .
J: TRBJ2-5
size: many
V: TRBV12-3/TRBV12-4
DNA: TGTGCCAGCAGTTTTTCTGGCCAAGAGACCCAGTACTTC
CDR3: CASSFSGQETQYF

D: .
J: TRBJ2-3
size: few
V: TRBV5-1
DNA: TGCGCCAGCAGCTTCCTACTCGACGAACCAGATACGCAGTATTTT
CDR3: CASSFLLDEPDTQYF

D: .
J: TRBJ2-3
size: .
V: TRBV29-1
DNA: TGCAGCGTTGAAAGGGGGATCGGAACAGATACGCAGTATTTT
CDR3: CSVERGIGTDTQYF

D: TRBD1
J: TRBJ1-2
size: .
V: TRBV5-1
DNA: TGCGCCAGCAGCTTACAGGGGGCAAACTATGGCTACACCTTC
CDR3: CASSLQGANYGYTF

D: .
J: TRBJ2-1
size: .
V: TRBV20-1
DNA: TGCAGTGCTAGTTTTGCTGACAGCTCCTACAATGAGCAGTTCTTC
CDR3: CSASFADSSYNEQFF

D: .
J: TRBJ2-7
size: few
V: TRBV5-1
DNA: TGCGCCAGCAGCTTGGGAGTGAACTACGAGCAGTACTTC
CDR3: CASSLGVNYEQYF

D: .
J: TRBJ2-5
size: once
V: TRBV5-5
DNA: TGTGCCAGCAGCATCACAGAGTACTTACAAGAGACCCAGTACTTC
CDR3: CASSITEYLQETQYF

D: TRBD1
J: TRBJ2-7
size: few
V: TRBV29-1
DNA: TGCAGCGGTATCGGACAGGCAAACTACGAGCAGTACTTC
CDR3: CSGIGQANYEQYF

D: .
J: TRBJ2-1
size: few
V: TRBV6-2/TRBV6-3
DNA: TGTGCCAGCAGAGCACGGGGAAGGGGCTACAATGAGCAGTTCTTC
CDR3: CASRARGRGYNEQFF

D: .
J: TRBJ1-2
size: many
V: TRBV12-3/TRBV12-4
DNA: TGCGCCAGCAGCTTGGACCCTAACTATGGCTACACCTTC
CDR3: CASSLDPNYGYTF

D: TRBD1
J: TRBJ1-4
size: few
V: TRBV7-9
DNA: TGTGCCAGCAGCTCGGGACAGGGGAATGAAAAACTGTTTTTT
CDR3: CASSSGQGNEKLFF

D: .
J: TRBJ2-1
size: .
V: TRBV6-1
DNA: TGTGCCAGTGCGGCCTACAATGAGCAGTTCTTC
CDR3: CASAAYNEQFF

D: .
J: TRBJ1-1
size: .
V: TRBV5-1
DNA: TGCGCCAGCAGCTTGGTTCGCGAGGCTGAAGCTTTCTTT
CDR3: CASSLVREAEAFF

D: TRBD2
J: TRBJ2-1
size: .
V: TRBV12-3/TRBV12-4
DNA: TGTGCCAGCAGCGGATCCGGGACTAGCGGGGTGGCCTCCTACAATGAGCAGTTCTTC
CDR3: CASSGSGTSGVASYNEQFF

D: .
J: TRBJ2-7
size: few
V: TRBV20-1
DNA: TGCAGTGCCAGACGGGGATACGAGCAGTACTTC
CDR3: CSARRGYEQYF

D: .
J: TRBJ2-7
size: few
V: TRBV12-3/TRBV12-4
DNA: TGTGCCAGCAGTGTACAGGATTCCTACGAGCAGTACTTC
CDR3: CASSVQDSYEQYF

D: .
J: TRBJ2-7
size: .
V: TRBV18
DNA: TGTGCCAGCTCACCGCTGGGACGGTACTACGAGCAGTACTTC
CDR3: CASSPLGRYYEQYF

D: TRBD1
J: TRBJ2-7
size: .
V: TRBV6-6
DNA: TGTGCCAGCCGCTTCGGGACAGAATCCCTCGAGCAGTACTTC
CDR3: CASRFGTESLEQYF

D: .
J: TRBJ2-5
size: .
V: TRBV13
DNA: TGTGCCAGCAGCCCCCGGAAAGGGGGAGGGGAGACCCAGTACTTC
CDR3: CASSPRKGGGETQYF

D: .
J: TRBJ2-5
size: .
V: TRBV3-1
DNA: TGTGCCAGCACCGGGACGGCGGCAGAGACCCAGTACTTC
CDR3: CASTGTAAETQYF

D: TRBD2
J: TRBJ2-1
size: .
V: TRBV30
DNA: TGTGCCTGGACTGAAGCGGGATCCTCCTACAATGAGCAGTTCTTC
CDR3: CAWTEAGSSYNEQFF

D: TRBD2
J: TRBJ2-3
size: .
V: TRBV2
DNA: TGTGCCAGCAGTCTATTAGCGGGACTAGATACGCAGTATTTT
CDR3: CASSLLAGLDTQYF

D: .
J: TRBJ2-3
size: few
V: TRBV7-8
DNA: TGTGCCAGCAGCCCGGACCCCAGTTGGGTTACAGATACGCAGTATTTT
CDR3: CASSPDPSWVTDTQYF

D: TRBD1
J: TRBJ2-7
size: .
V: TRBV20-1
DNA: TGCAGTGCTAATAAACCGGGACAGGGCTACGAGCAGTATTTC
CDR3: CSANKPGQGYEQYF

D: .
J: TRBJ1-5
size: .
V: TRBV12-3/TRBV12-4
DNA: TGTGCCAGCAGTTTCGACGCTAGCAATCAGCCCCAGCATTTT
CDR3: CASSFDASNQPQHF

D: .
J: TRBJ2-3
size: .
V: TRBV12-3/TRBV12-4
DNA: TGTGCCAGCACCTACCGTAGCCCTTCCACAGATACGCAGTATTTT
CDR3: CASTYRSPSTDTQYF